These 10 T cell receptor beta chains originate from one sample sequenced in a study of early T cells in non-severe SARS-CoV-2 infection. TCRdb itself ran the 5' RACE reads through MiXCR, one entry per CDR3 protein. The table records 25,000 to 30,000 distinct CDR3 sequences, over 4.5% of them present only once. Sample: whole blood. Every receptor here comes from an adult who was a healthcare worker with PCR-confirmed SARS-CoV-2 infection or an uninfected control (not recorded which).

This clonotype was seen repeatedly, ten times or more. The genes are TRBV6-6 and TRBJ2-2; 7 bases are a match to TRBD2. The CDR3 loop spans 13 amino acids. Germline V gene lookup returns CDR1 MNHNY and CDR2 SVGAGI (reference sequence). Trimming took 10 bases from V and 5 from J; bases not matched to a gene: 7. CDR3: CATHGGKTGELFF. The CDR3 region has the DNA TGTGCCACCCACGGGGGGAAAACCGGGGAGCTGTTTTTT.

The chain employs TRBV12-3 or TRBV12-4 and TRBJ2-1; 12 nucleotides match TRBD2. There are 14 residues in the CDR3. V was pared by 6 bases and J by 8 bases, with 5 bases of the junction left unmatched. CDR3 amino acids: CASSRLAGDHEQFF. The CDR3 coding sequence is TGTGCCAGCAGCCGACTAGCGGGAGACCATGAGCAGTTCTTC.

This clonotype showed up many times. The chain combines TRBV28 with TRBJ2-7; 11 bases are shared with TRBD1. V shed 1 base and J 2 bases; nucleotides not matched to a gene: 7. Germline CDR1 is MDHEN and CDR2 is SYDVKM. The CDR3 sequence is 17 residues long. CDR3 nucleotide sequence: TGTGCCAGCAGTTTATCAACGAGGGGACAGGGGGCCTACGAGCAGTACTTC. Translation gives CASSLSTRGQGAYEQYF.

This clonotype came up many times. The chain links TRBV5-6 to TRBJ2-1, with D perhaps assigned TRBD1 or TRBD2 (5 bases each). The CDR3 is 14 residues long. Germline values: CDR1 SGHDT, CDR2 YYEEEE. V shed 6 bases and J shed 10 bases, with 20 bases lying between them. CDR3 DNA sequence: TGTGCCAGCATTGAGGGGCTCGAACCCCGGGAGCAGTTCTTC. Translation: CASIEGLEPREQFF.

This clonotype was seen repeatedly, ten times or more. This rearrangement joins TRBV18 to TRBJ2-7; the D gene is possibly TRBD1 (6 bases). The CDR3 has 14 amino acids. V was trimmed by 5 bases and J by 3 bases, leaving 14 bases between them. The V gene's germline CDR1 is KGHSH and CDR2 LQKENI. This chain's CDR3 is CASSFPGQNYEQYF. The CDR3, as DNA: TGTGCCAGCTCATTCCCGGGACAAAACTACGAGCAGTACTTC.

This clonotype was observed at least ten times. The chain is built from TRBV5-1 and TRBJ2-7, with 14 positions matching TRBD2. Losses at the gene ends were 1 base for V and 4 bases for J; bases not matched to a gene: 7. Germline CDR1 reads SGHRS; CDR2 reads YFSETQ. The CDR3 consists of 17 residues. CDR3 in amino acids: CASSLRGTSGSQYEQYF. The CDR3 region has the DNA TGCGCCAGCAGCTTGAGAGGGACTAGCGGGAGTCAGTACGAGCAGTACTTC.

V is TRBV5-4 and J is TRBJ2-1; TRBD1 matches 11 bases. Losses at the gene ends were 4 bases for V and 4 bases for J; bases not matched to a gene: 4. This CDR3 has 15 amino acids. In germline, CDR1 is SGHNT, CDR2 YYREEE (reference sequence). The CDR3 DNA reads as TGTGCCAGCAGCGCGGACAGGGGGCCGTACAATGAGCAGTTCTTC. Its translation is CASSADRGPYNEQFF.

The sample holds many counts of this clonotype. The rearrangement links TRBV7-9 to TRBJ2-7, with D possibly being TRBD1 or TRBD2 (6 bases each). Between the trimmed V and J ends, which lost 4 bases and 7 bases, there was a span of 17 bases. Germline V gene data show CDR1 as SEHNR and CDR2 as FQNEAQ (reference sequence). The CDR3 totals 14 residues. The CDR3: CASSYRGAGEEQYF. CDR3 nucleotides: TGTGCCAGCAGCTATAGGGGGGCAGGTGAAGAGCAGTACTTC. The whole variable domain, remainder taken from reference TRBV7-9 and TRBJ2-7, is DTGVSQNPRHKITKRGQNVTFRCDPISEHNRLYWYRQTLGQGPEFLTYFQNEAQLEKSRLLSDRFSAERPKGSFSTLEIQRTEQGDSAMYLCASSYRGAGEEQYFGPGTRLTVT.

This clonotype was seen only a few times. The V gene is TRBV18, the J gene TRBJ1-1; D uncertain. The ends were cut back, 2 bases at V and 0 bases at J, with 13 bases in the middle. Germline V gene lookup returns CDR1 KGHSH and CDR2 LQKENI. This CDR3 contains 16 residues. CDR3 amino acids: CASSPTLLLMNTEAFF. CDR3 sequence (DNA): TGTGCCAGCTCACCAACTCTACTCCTCATGAACACTGAAGCTTTCTTT.

This clonotype was seen repeatedly, ten times or more. This chain uses TRBV5-4 with TRBJ1-4; 7 positions agree with TRBD1. Germline lookup yields CDR1 SGHNT and CDR2 YYREEE (reference sequence). The CDR3 length is 15 residues. Trimming cost V 4 bases and J 5 bases; bases outside gene matches: 8. In DNA form, the CDR3 reads TGTGCCAGCAGCCGGTCGACAGGGACGAATGAAAAACTGTTTTTT. Translating gives CASSRSTGTNEKLFF.